The rows below give T cell receptor beta chains drawn from one sample of a study of control samples from healthy donors and cancer patients. Assay: immunoSEQ multiplex PCR; the TCRdb copy retains only in-frame clones and omits some. The table has some 140,000 clones, roughly 94% seen once. The specimen sequenced was PBMCs. These receptors were obtained from a man aged 55 to 70 with colorectal cancer. The CDR3 runs from the conserved cysteine through the conserved F or W. The order of the fields is clone size, V gene, J gene, CDR3 length, CDR3 protein. Expanded clones are given a class, and other clones once, few, many or no size at all.

abundance: NA; v_gene: TRBV27; j_gene: TRBJ1-1; len: 14; CDR3aa: CASSGGKRNTEAFF
abundance: NA; v_gene: TRBV6-6; j_gene: TRBJ2-7; len: 16; CDR3aa: CASSYSQGANSYEQYF
abundance: NA; v_gene: TRBV19; j_gene: TRBJ2-3; len: 16; CDR3aa: CASSSQGSLGRDTQYF
abundance: NA; v_gene: TRBV12-5; j_gene: TRBJ1-3; len: 14; CDR3aa: CASGLGNSGNTIYF
abundance: NA; v_gene: TRBV19; j_gene: TRBJ2-4; len: 15; CDR3aa: CASSFSQGFANIQYF
abundance: NA; v_gene: TRBV5-1; j_gene: TRBJ1-1; len: 13; CDR3aa: CASSLGTNTEAFF
abundance: NA; v_gene: TRBV28; j_gene: TRBJ1-2; len: 14; CDR3aa: CASRTSGANYGYTF
abundance: NA; v_gene: TRBV28; j_gene: TRBJ2-7; len: 13; CDR3aa: CASRDRGSYEQYF
abundance: NA; v_gene: TRBV6-5; j_gene: TRBJ2-7; len: 15; CDR3aa: CASSSRQGASYEQYF
abundance: NA; v_gene: TRBV6-2/TRBV6-3; j_gene: TRBJ2-5; len: 14; CDR3aa: CASSSGGGEETQYF
abundance: NA; v_gene: TRBV6-5; j_gene: TRBJ2-5; len: 15; CDR3aa: CARSQTSGECETQYF
abundance: NA; v_gene: TRBV28; j_gene: TRBJ2-3; len: 16; CDR3aa: CASSLSAGGHPDTQYF
abundance: NA; v_gene: TRBV9; j_gene: TRBJ2-3; len: 15; CDR3aa: CASSSVLAATDTQYF
abundance: NA; v_gene: TRBV29-1; j_gene: TRBJ1-2; len: 11; CDR3aa: CSVEEDYGYTF
abundance: NA; v_gene: TRBV7-9; j_gene: TRBJ2-1; len: 16; CDR3aa: CASSLASGTANNEQFF
abundance: NA; v_gene: TRBV5-1; j_gene: TRBJ2-3; len: 15; CDR3aa: CASSQGQGGTDTQYF
abundance: NA; v_gene: TRBV6-5; j_gene: TRBJ1-1; len: 12; CDR3aa: CASSGGNTEAFF
abundance: NA; v_gene: TRBV10-3; j_gene: TRBJ2-7; len: 14; CDR3aa: CAIRSGAGSYEQYF
abundance: NA; v_gene: TRBV19; j_gene: TRBJ2-5; len: 13; CDR3aa: CASSTDRKETQYF
abundance: NA; v_gene: TRBV15; j_gene: TRBJ2-7; len: 14; CDR3aa: CATSPRGGGYEQYF
abundance: NA; v_gene: TRBV19; j_gene: TRBJ2-3; len: 13; CDR3aa: CASSTGGADTQYF
abundance: NA; v_gene: TRBV7-9; j_gene: TRBJ1-2; len: 15; CDR3aa: CASSPKLRQFTGYTF
abundance: NA; v_gene: TRBV6-2/TRBV6-3; j_gene: TRBJ2-3; len: 12; CDR3aa: CASSWGTDTQYF
abundance: NA; v_gene: TRBV19; j_gene: TRBJ2-3; len: 15; CDR3aa: CASSPRQGRTDTQYF
abundance: NA; v_gene: TRBV10-3; j_gene: TRBJ1-5; len: 15; CDR3aa: CAISPQGLGNQPQHF
abundance: NA; v_gene: TRBV6-5; j_gene: TRBJ1-2; len: 13; CDR3aa: CASSYEQVYGYTF
abundance: NA; v_gene: TRBV5-1; j_gene: TRBJ2-7; len: 15; CDR3aa: CASSWGSGRGYEQYF
abundance: NA; v_gene: TRBV5-8; j_gene: TRBJ2-1; len: 11; CDR3aa: CASSIYNEQFF
abundance: NA; v_gene: TRBV18; j_gene: TRBJ1-4; len: 17; CDR3aa: CASSPRDSYLGDEKLFF
abundance: NA; v_gene: TRBV29-1; j_gene: TRBJ1-2; len: 12; CDR3aa: CSVGGGVDGYTF
abundance: NA; v_gene: TRBV4-3; j_gene: TRBJ1-2; len: 14; CDR3aa: CASSQGARAYGYTF
abundance: NA; v_gene: TRBV7-9; j_gene: TRBJ1-1; len: 14; CDR3aa: CASSLQTDNTEAFF
abundance: NA; v_gene: TRBV19; j_gene: TRBJ2-7; len: 16; CDR3aa: CASSNYPGQGLYEQYF
abundance: NA; v_gene: TRBV27; j_gene: TRBJ2-1; len: 15; CDR3aa: CASRQGQASYNEQFF
abundance: NA; v_gene: TRBV9; j_gene: TRBJ2-2; len: 17; CDR3aa: CASSPTPTGANTGELFF
abundance: NA; v_gene: TRBV23-1; j_gene: TRBJ2-7; len: 14; CDR3aa: CASNSDRGLGEQYF
abundance: NA; v_gene: TRBV5-1; j_gene: TRBJ1-3; len: 15; CDR3aa: CASSPTGTDGNTIYF
abundance: NA; v_gene: TRBV28; j_gene: TRBJ2-5; len: 14; CDR3aa: CASSSYTFQETQYF
abundance: once; v_gene: TRBV18; j_gene: TRBJ2-5; len: 15; CDR3aa: CASSTQLAGSETQYF
abundance: NA; v_gene: TRBV28; j_gene: TRBJ1-3; len: 14; CDR3aa: CASSSGTEGNTIYF